Sequencing of this T cell receptor (beta chain) was carried out in a study of spatial heterogeneity in lung cancer. Background on the study: There was a strong correlation between the counts of TCR transcripts measured in tumor regions and a T cell transcriptional module score that was calculated from matched bulk RNA-seq. Whole-study results and caveats: Estimates put coverage of tumor T cells about 7.4% for alpha and roughly 13% for beta chains. Within tumors, counts of expanded alpha and beta TCRs tracked tumor mutation counts.

The library protocol tagged each TCR cDNA with a unique molecular identifier. One entry per CDR3 protein, called by TCRdb with MiXCR from the 5' RACE reads. The sample carries fewer than 20,000 distinct CDR3 sequences, approximately 7% recorded once. Time point denoted: sample taken at primary tumor resection. The donors, fewer than 90 patients with untreated early-stage non-small cell lung cancer, provided the samples. This CDR3 contains 15 residues. The V gene's germline CDR1 is MNHEY and CDR2 SVGEGT. V dropped 6 bases and J dropped 5 bases, with 14 bases sitting between them. This clonotype was seen a few times. No antigen is known for it. This beta chain lies outside the target of a library built for alpha chains; its clone size means little.

This specimen consisted of lung tumor tissue, obtained at surgery. The clonotype was recovered from a female donor with early-stage non-small cell lung cancer. The chain combines TRBV6-2 or TRBV6-3 with TRBJ1-6, with D hard to call. The CDR3 loop reads CASRDPGWNNSPLHF. The CDR3 DNA follows: TGTGCCAGCAGGGACCCGGGGTGGAATAATTCACCCCTCCACTTT.